Listed here is a single T cell receptor (beta chain). The table came from immunoSEQ multiplex PCR; TCRdb's copy has only in-frame clones and leaves some out. The sample holds over 100,000 clones, roughly 86% seen once. The sample belongs to a study of blood T cell repertoires in COVID-19. About the study: Samples representing acute and convalescent COVID-19 were sourced from the United States, Italy and Spain. The analysed material was cDNA or gDNA that came from T cells, B-cell-depleted T cells, or PBMCs.

The sequencing input was peripheral blood. The sequence derives from a woman between 65 and 79 years old with COVID-19, enrolled during active disease.

The CDR3 nucleotides are TGTGCCACCAGTGACAACCGCCGGCGGGGGGGACACAATGAGCAGTTCTTC. Translation gives CATSDNRRRGGHNEQFF. This sequence joins TRBV24-1 and TRBJ2-1; 9 bases line up with TRBD2. CDR1 is KGHDR, CDR2 SFDVKD, per germline. Trimming at V came to 4 bases and at J to 5 bases, leaving 11 bases not matched to a gene. There are 17 residues in the CDR3.